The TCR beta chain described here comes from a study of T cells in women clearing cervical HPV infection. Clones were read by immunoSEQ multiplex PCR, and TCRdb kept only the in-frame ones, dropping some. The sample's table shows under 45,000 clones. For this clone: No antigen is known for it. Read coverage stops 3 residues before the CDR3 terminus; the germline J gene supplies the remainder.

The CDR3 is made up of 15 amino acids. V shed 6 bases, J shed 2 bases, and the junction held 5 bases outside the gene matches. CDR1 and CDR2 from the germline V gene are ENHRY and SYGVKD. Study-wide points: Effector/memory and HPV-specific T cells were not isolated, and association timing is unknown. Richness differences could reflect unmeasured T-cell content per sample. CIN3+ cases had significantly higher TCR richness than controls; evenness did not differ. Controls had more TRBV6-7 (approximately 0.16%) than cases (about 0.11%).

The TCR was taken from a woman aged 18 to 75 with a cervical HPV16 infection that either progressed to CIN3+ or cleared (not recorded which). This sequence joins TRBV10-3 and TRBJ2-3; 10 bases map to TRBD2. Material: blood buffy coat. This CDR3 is CAIRSSGSSTDTQYF. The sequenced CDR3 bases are TGTGCCATCAGATCTAGCGGGAGTTCCACAGATACG.